The clone carrying this TCR beta chain was seen more than once but under ten times. The source of the sample is a study of blood T cell repertoires in COVID-19. About the research overall: Sites in the United States, Italy and Spain provided acute and convalescent COVID-19 samples.

Assay used: immunoSEQ multiplex PCR; TCRdb lists only in-frame clones, some missing. The sample has about 270,000 clones; around four fifths are singletons. Material: peripheral blood. The TCR was taken from a woman aged 45 to 65 with active or convalescent COVID-19.

The CDR3 region has the DNA TGTGCCAGTAGTAAGGAGGTCTTCATGAACACTGAAGCTTTCTTT. It specifies CASSKEVFMNTEAFF. This chain uses TRBV19 with TRBJ1-1; the D is unclear. The CDR3 contains 15 residues. The germline V and J ends were trimmed by 4 bases and 0 bases, with 12 bases remaining between them. The germline V gene has CDR1 LNHDA and CDR2 SQIVND (reference sequence).